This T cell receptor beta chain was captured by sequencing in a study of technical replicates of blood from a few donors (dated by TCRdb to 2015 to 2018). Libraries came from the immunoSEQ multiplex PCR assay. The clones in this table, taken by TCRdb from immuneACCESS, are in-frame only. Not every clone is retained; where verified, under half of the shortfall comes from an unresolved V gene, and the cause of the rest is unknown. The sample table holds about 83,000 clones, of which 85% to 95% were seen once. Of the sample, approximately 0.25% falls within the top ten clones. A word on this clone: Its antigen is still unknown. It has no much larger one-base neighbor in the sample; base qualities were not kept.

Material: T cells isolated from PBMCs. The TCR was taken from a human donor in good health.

DNA sequence: TGTGCCAGCAGCCCAGGGGGAGGCGGGAATGAAAAACTGTTTTTT. Protein translation: CASSPGGGGNEKLFF. Rearrangement joined TRBV7-9 to TRBJ1-4, with 7 junctional bases fitting TRBD1. Trimmed from V: 5 bases; trimmed from J: 5 bases; junction bases lacking a gene match: 8. Taken from the germline V gene (reference sequence), the CDR1 and CDR2 loops are SEHNR and FQNEAQ. The cysteine opens and the phenylalanine closes a CDR3 of 15 amino acids. Only the CDR3 region is kept as DNA, spanning 45 bases read in frame from base 1.